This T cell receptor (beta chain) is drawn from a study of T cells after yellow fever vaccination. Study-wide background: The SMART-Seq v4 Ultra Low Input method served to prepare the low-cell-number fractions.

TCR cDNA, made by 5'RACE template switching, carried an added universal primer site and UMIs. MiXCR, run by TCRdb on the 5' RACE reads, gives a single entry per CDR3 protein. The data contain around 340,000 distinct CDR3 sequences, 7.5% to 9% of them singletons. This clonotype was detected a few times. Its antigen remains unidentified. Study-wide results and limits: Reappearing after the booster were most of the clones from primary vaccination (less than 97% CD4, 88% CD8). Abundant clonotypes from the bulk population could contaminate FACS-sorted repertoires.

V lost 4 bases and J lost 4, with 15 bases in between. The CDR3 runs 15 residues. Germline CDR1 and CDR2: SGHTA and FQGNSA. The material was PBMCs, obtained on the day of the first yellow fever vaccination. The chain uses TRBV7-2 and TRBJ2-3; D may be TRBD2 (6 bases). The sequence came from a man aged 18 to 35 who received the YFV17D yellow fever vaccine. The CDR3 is CASSWRGRGADTQYF. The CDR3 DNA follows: TGTGCCAGCAGCTGGAGGGGTAGAGGGGCAGATACGCAGTATTTT.